Each of the 27 T cell receptor beta chains below was sequenced from the same sample in a study of cytomegalovirus exposure and HLA in healthy donors. The PCR ran on 60 Vbeta and 13 Jbeta primers. TCRdb's table, derived via immunoSEQ multiplex PCR, lists solely in-frame clones and lacks some. The data contain approximately 150,000 clones, less than 85% of them singletons. Sequencing was performed on PBMCs. The receptors here all came from a man aged 18-30 years in good health and CMV-seronegative.

The CDR3 DNA reads as TGTGCCAGCAGTTTGCGGGGGGGCGGCACCGGGGAGCTGTTTTTT. It encodes CASSLRGGGTGELFF. The V call is TRBV27, the J call TRBJ2-2; 9 bases match TRBD2. J gave up 4 bases and V 3 bases, and 3 bases lay outside the gene matches. The CDR3 covers 15 residues. Per germline, CDR1 MNHEY and CDR2 SMNVEV (reference sequence).

The chain uses TRBV7-2 and TRBJ1-5; D unresolved. Germline V gene lookup returns CDR1 SGHTA and CDR2 FQGNSA. The CDR3 totals 15 residues. With 5 bases removed from V and 7 bases from J, the gap between germline ends came to 18 bases. DNA for the CDR3: TGTGCCAGCAGCCCAAGTTACAGAACCTTCCAGCCCCAGCATTTT. Protein sequence: CASSPSYRTFQPQHF.

The chain carries TRBV27 and TRBJ2-5; 11 positions match TRBD2. The CDR3 covers 16 residues. Germline V gene data show CDR1 as MNHEY and CDR2 as SMNVEV (reference sequence). V trimming: 6 bases; J trimming: 9 bases; junction bases outside the gene matches: 15. The CDR3 protein is CASRSAGLAEGMAQYF. The CDR3 nucleotides read TGTGCCAGCAGGTCTGCGGGACTAGCGGAGGGGATGGCCCAGTACTTC.

The V gene is TRBV29-1, the J gene TRBJ2-7; no reliable D call. The CDR3 has 13 amino acids. In germline, CDR1 is SQVTM, CDR2 ANQGSEA. Trimming left V 1 base short and J 5 bases short, with 12 bases between. This CDR3 is CSVEGLRGNEQYF. The CDR3 nucleotides read TGCAGCGTTGAAGGGCTCAGAGGTAACGAGCAGTACTTC.

J is TRBJ2-1 and V is TRBV7-9; TRBD2 matches 8 bases. The CDR3 runs to 14 residues. In germline, CDR1 is SEHNR, CDR2 FQNEAQ (reference sequence). V lost 8 bases and J lost 8; bases outside the gene matches: 11. The CDR3 is CASAPGTRIDEQFF. The CDR3 DNA follows: TGTGCCAGCGCCCCCGGGACTAGAATCGATGAGCAGTTCTTC.

This rearrangement joins TRBV5-4 to TRBJ1-1; 8 positions match TRBD1. With 4 bases clipped from V and 5 bases from J, the junction kept 4 bases outside the gene matches. Germline CDR1 reads SGHNT; CDR2 reads YYREEE (reference sequence). The CDR3 consists of 13 residues. CDR3 coding DNA: TGTGCCAGCAGCCGAGACAGGGGAACTGAAGCTTTCTTT. Translated: CASSRDRGTEAFF.

This clone was recorded once. The chain carries TRBV4-1 and TRBJ2-3; 9 nucleotides align to TRBD1. Germline V lookup: CDR1 MGHRA, CDR2 YSYEKL. After removal of 0 bases from V and 5 bases from J, the junction contained 6 bases not matched to a gene. The CDR3 is 16 amino acids. In DNA form, the CDR3 reads TGCGCCAGCAGCCAAGAGGGACAGGGTAGGTTAGATACGCAGTATTTT. It specifies CASSQEGQGRLDTQYF.

The rearrangement uses TRBV7-8 and TRBJ1-3, with 7 bases aligning to TRBD1. Germline V lookup: CDR1 SGHVS, CDR2 FQNEAQ. V lost 7 bases, J lost 0 bases, and 9 bases stayed unmatched. CDR3 size: 16 residues. The CDR3 loop is CASTTTGASSGNTIYF. CDR3 nucleotides: TGTGCCAGCACCACTACAGGGGCATCCTCTGGAAACACCATATATTTT.

This chain uses TRBV29-1 with TRBJ2-5, with 7 bases aligning to TRBD2. The V gene end was trimmed by 7 bases and the J gene end by 4 bases; junction bases not matched to a gene: 6. The CDR3 has 12 residues. CDR1 is SQVTM and CDR2 is ANQGSEA in the germline V gene. DNA for the CDR3: TGCAGCGGTGGGACTACGGGAGAGACCCAGTACTTC. It is translated as CSGGTTGETQYF.

The chain carries TRBV27 and TRBJ2-7; weak D call: TRBD2 (5 bases). V lost 7 bases, J lost 5 bases, and 18 bases lay in between. CDR1 MNHEY and CDR2 SMNVEV come from the germline V gene (reference sequence). CDR3 length: 14 amino acids. CDR3 coding DNA: TGTGCCAGCAAGGTGGGAGTTTTTTCGGACGAGCAGTACTTC. Its translation: CASKVGVFSDEQYF.

The chain couples TRBV7-9 to TRBJ2-7; D remains unclear. V was shortened by 5 bases and J by 7 bases, with 12 bases between the two germline ends. Per the germline V gene, CDR1 is SEHNR and CDR2 is FQNEAQ (reference sequence). The CDR3 runs to 12 residues. The CDR3 nucleotides are TGTGCCAGCAGCGTTACGGGTATAGAGCAGTACTTC. It yields the protein CASSVTGIEQYF.

The chain is built from TRBV6-5 and TRBJ1-5, with 11 bases fitting TRBD1. Germline values: CDR1 MNHEY, CDR2 SVGAGI. The V and J ends lost 6 bases and 7 bases, in that order; junction bases with no gene match: 8. This CDR3 is built from 15 residues. CDR3: CASSPGTGGRQPQHF. The CDR3 DNA follows: TGTGCCAGCAGCCCCGGGACAGGGGGTAGGCAGCCCCAGCATTTT.

This chain links TRBV29-1 with TRBJ1-2; D gene uncertain. The germline V gene encodes CDR1 SQVTM and CDR2 ANQGSEA. This CDR3 has 12 amino acids. V shed 6 bases and J shed 4 bases, with 12 bases lying between them. The CDR3 sequence: CSVVDGSYGYTF. CDR3 coding DNA: TGCAGCGTCGTTGATGGCAGCTATGGCTACACCTTC.

The J gene is TRBJ2-2, the V gene TRBV10-1; TRBD1 is a possible D gene (5 bases). In germline, CDR1 is WNHNN, CDR2 SYGVQD (reference sequence). This CDR3 has 16 residues. Deletions cut 2 bases from V and 7 bases from J, with 17 bases between. CDR3 protein: CASSEGGQGFGGELFF. The CDR3 DNA follows: TGCGCCAGCAGTGAGGGCGGCCAGGGTTTCGGCGGGGAGCTGTTTTTT.

The rearrangement joins TRBV20-1 to TRBJ1-1; D may be TRBD1 (5 bases). This CDR3 comprises 10 residues. Trimming pared 5 bases from V and 7 bases from J, leaving 8 bases between. Looked up from germline, CDR1 is DFQATT and CDR2 is SNEGSKA (reference sequence). In DNA, the CDR3 is TGCAGTGCTTACAGGATTGAAGCTTTCTTT. This codes for CSAYRIEAFF.

The gene calls are TRBV28 and TRBJ1-2, with 12 bases that match TRBD1. In germline, CDR1 is MDHEN, CDR2 SYDVKM. J lost 4 bases, V lost 7 bases, and 7 bases had no gene match. This CDR3 is 15 amino acids long. CDR3 amino acids: CASNLGDRGLYGYTF. Here the CDR3 DNA reads TGTGCCAGCAATCTAGGGGACAGGGGGCTCTATGGCTACACCTTC.

CDR3 nucleotides: TGTGCCAGCACGGGACAGGGCATTTATGGCTACACCTTC. It codes for CASTGQGIYGYTF. V gene TRBV7-8 combines with J gene TRBJ1-2; TRBD1 matches at 9 bases. Germline CDR1 is SGHVS and CDR2 is FQNEAQ. V lost 7 bases to trimming and J lost 5 bases; unmatched junction nucleotides: 5. This CDR3 comprises 13 residues.

Note on this clone: One end of the junction varies from germline; a read error may be responsible. The chain joins TRBV29-1 to TRBJ2-7; 14 nucleotides match TRBD2. The CDR3 has 17 amino acids. Germline V lookup: CDR1 SQVTM, CDR2 ANQGSEA. CDR3 sequence reads: CSVEDRTSGRTSYEQYF. In DNA form, the CDR3 reads TGCAGCGTGGAAGATAGGACTAGCGGGAGGACCTCCTACGAGCAGTACTTC.

The rearrangement joins TRBV5-6 to TRBJ2-2; D not resolved. Germline values: CDR1 SGHDT, CDR2 YYEEEE. The CDR3 contains 14 residues. With 2 bases removed from V and 2 bases from J, the gap between germline ends came to 7 bases. The DNA of the CDR3 is TGTGCCAGCAGCTTTCTAGAAAACACCGGGGAGCTGTTTTTT. Its protein is CASSFLENTGELFF.

This chain links TRBV28 with TRBJ2-1; D perhaps matches TRBD2 (6 bases). Germline CDR1 MDHEN, CDR2 SYDVKM. CDR3 size: 16 residues. V was cut by 5 bases and J by 6 bases, with 20 bases left in between. The CDR3 region is CASSEGTSIEFNEQFF. The DNA for the CDR3 is TGTGCCAGCAGTGAAGGCACTAGCATAGAATTCAATGAGCAGTTCTTC. The whole variable domain, remainder taken from reference TRBV28 and TRBJ2-1, is DVKVTQSSRYLVKRTGEKVFLECVQDMDHENMFWYRQDPGLGLRLIYFSYDVKMKEKGDIPEGYSVSREKKERFSLILESASTNQTSMYLCASSEGTSIEFNEQFFGPGTRLTVL.

About this clone: At one boundary the junction diverges from the germline segment, which might be a read error. The chain uses TRBV7-9 and TRBJ1-2; unclear D gene. The germline CDR1 and CDR2 sequences are SEHNR and FQNEAQ (reference sequence). The CDR3 spans 12 residues. In DNA, the CDR3 is TGTTCCAGCAGCTTAGTAGTCGCCGGCTACACCTTC. Amino acid sequence: CSSSLVVAGYTF.

The chain joins TRBV6-6 to TRBJ2-2; D is undetermined. The germline gives CDR1 MNHNY, CDR2 SVGAGI (reference sequence). V lost 5 bases and J 0 bases, leaving 7 bases between the germline ends. The CDR3 has 14 residues. In DNA form, the CDR3 reads TGTGCCAGCAGTCTTCGGGCGAACACCGGGGAGCTGTTTTTT. The encoded protein is CASSLRANTGELFF.

The chain recombines TRBV6-1 with TRBJ2-1, with 8 bases identical to TRBD2. Germline V gene data show CDR1 as MNHNS and CDR2 as SASEGT. This CDR3 has 12 amino acids. After removal of 3 bases from V and 15 bases from J, the junction contained 7 bases not matched to a gene. This CDR3 is CASSESWGLGFF. Here the CDR3 DNA reads TGTGCCAGCAGTGAGTCGTGGGGACTAGGGTTCTTC.

This clone was seen a few times. In nucleotides, the CDR3 is TGCGCCAGCAGACCGCCGGGACAGGGAAGTAAAAAACTGTTTTTT. Encoded protein: CASRPPGQGSKKLFF. The V gene is TRBV4-1, the J gene TRBJ1-4, with 9 bases that match TRBD1. Germline V lookup: CDR1 MGHRA, CDR2 YSYEKL. V dropped 6 bases and J dropped 9; count of bases not matched to a gene: 11. This CDR3 contains 15 residues.

V and J are TRBV6-6 and TRBJ1-1; D call uncertain. The CDR3 runs to 13 residues. Trimming cost V 6 bases and J 1 base, with 9 bases left between them. Germline CDR1 reads MNHNY; CDR2 reads SVGAGI (reference sequence). The CDR3 region is CASSPRGNTEAFF. DNA of the CDR3: TGTGCCAGCAGCCCTCGCGGGAACACTGAAGCTTTCTTT.

This clone was counted between two and nine times. The J gene is TRBJ2-3, the V gene TRBV25-1; 7 bases are shared with TRBD2. This CDR3 has 16 residues. Losses at the gene ends were 5 bases for V and 1 base for J; bases not matched to a gene: 9. Germline-derived CDR1 and CDR2 are MGHDK and SYGVNS. This CDR3 reads CASSPLRERGTDTQYF. The CDR3 nucleotides read TGTGCCAGCAGTCCCTTGCGGGAGAGAGGCACAGATACGCAGTATTTT.

This clone was found a few times. The chain recombines TRBV6-1 with TRBJ1-3; 7 nucleotides agree with TRBD1. The germline V gene encodes CDR1 MNHNS and CDR2 SASEGT. J was trimmed by 1 base and V by 7 bases; bases with no gene match: 7. This CDR3 comprises 15 residues. In nucleotides, the CDR3 is TGTGCCAGCACCCTACTACAGGGGTCTGGAAACACCATATATTTT. It codes for CASTLLQGSGNTIYF.